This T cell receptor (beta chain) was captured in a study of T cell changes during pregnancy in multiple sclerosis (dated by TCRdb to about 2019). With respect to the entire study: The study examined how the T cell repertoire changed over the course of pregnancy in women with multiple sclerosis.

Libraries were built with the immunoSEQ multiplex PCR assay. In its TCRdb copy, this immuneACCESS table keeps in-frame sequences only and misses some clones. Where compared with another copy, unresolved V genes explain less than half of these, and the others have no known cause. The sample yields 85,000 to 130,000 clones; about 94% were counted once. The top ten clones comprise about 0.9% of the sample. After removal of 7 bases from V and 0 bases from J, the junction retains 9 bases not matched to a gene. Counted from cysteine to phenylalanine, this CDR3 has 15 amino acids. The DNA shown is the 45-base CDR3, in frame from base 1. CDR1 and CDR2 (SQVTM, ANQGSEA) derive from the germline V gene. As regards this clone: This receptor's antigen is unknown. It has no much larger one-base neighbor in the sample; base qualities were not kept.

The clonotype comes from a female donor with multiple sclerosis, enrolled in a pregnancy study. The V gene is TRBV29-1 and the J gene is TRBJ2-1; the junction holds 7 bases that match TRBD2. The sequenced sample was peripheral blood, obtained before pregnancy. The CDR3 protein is CSAKLAPSSYNEQFF. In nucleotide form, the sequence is TGCAGCGCAAAACTAGCGCCGAGCTCCTACAATGAGCAGTTCTTC.